This entry is about one T cell receptor (beta chain). Its antigen remains unidentified. These data are taken from a study of T cell responses to AZD1222 COVID-19 vaccine. General study points: The study found vaccine-associated CD4 TCRs spanning spike, dominant at 160-218 and 743-854. The sample set comprised mostly white British donors with more females, and clonal diversity was possibly underestimated.

The V and J ends lost 5 bases and 3 bases, in that order; junction bases with no gene match: 6. Germline V gives CDR1 SGHAT, CDR2 FQNNGV. The CDR3 is 15 amino acids. Sequencing used immunoSEQ multiplex PCR; TCRdb keeps in-frame clones, though not all of them. The data show some 140,000 clones, around 90% seen once. The sequenced sample was peripheral blood, obtained 28 days after the second AZD1222 dose. The J gene is TRBJ2-2, the V gene TRBV11-2; 7 bases line up with TRBD1. This receptor was obtained from an adult who received the AZD1222 COVID-19 vaccine. CDR3 nucleotides: TGTGCCAGCAGCCTCCAGACAGGGCACACCGGGGAGCTGTTTTTT. Residues: CASSLQTGHTGELFF.